There are many counts of the clone carrying this T cell receptor (beta chain). Its antigen is still unknown. The source of the sample is a study of post-analysis software for immune sequencing data. Study-level points and caveats: There were about 5 TRBV segments more frequent in patients than controls, and TRBV5-6, TRBV5-1 and TRBV20-1 were among them.

Unique molecular identifiers featured in each of the TCR beta cDNA libraries. Using its own MiXCR run on the PCR reads, TCRdb lists one record per CDR3 protein. The repertoire consists of some 260,000 distinct CDR3 sequences, with 35% to 45% occurring once and the leading ten covering under 5.5%. The CDR3 has 15 residues. Germline CDR1 SEHNR, CDR2 FQNEAQ (reference sequence). Trimming shortened V by 3 bases and J by 4 bases, and 14 bases separated the two germline ends. The source is a girl between 10 and 17 years old with multiple sclerosis. The sequencing sample was made of blood. The V call is TRBV7-9, the J call TRBJ2-3, with a possible D match to TRBD2 (6 bases). This chain's CDR3 is CASSFGTGVADTQYF. The CDR3 DNA reads TGTGCCAGCAGCTTTGGGACGGGAGTCGCAGATACGCAGTATTTT.